The T cell receptor beta chain described here comes from a study of high-grade serous ovarian cancer treatment subgroups. For the study at large: Samples averaged around 13,000 reads and 7,500 or so unique TCR beta rearrangements.

Sequencing was performed with immunoSEQ multiplex PCR; in TCRdb, only in-frame clones are kept and a portion is missing. Among 5,000 or so clones listed, roughly 75% were seen once. Tumor tissue was taken before any definitive surgery or chemotherapy was given. Germline V lookup: CDR1 SGHRS, CDR2 YFSETQ. The V gene lost 0 bases and the J gene lost 4 bases, with 12 bases spanning the gap. This CDR3 has 15 amino acids. The sequence derives from a human donor with high-grade serous ovarian cancer. V gene TRBV5-1 combines with J gene TRBJ2-3, with a tentative D call TRBD2 (5 bases). Material: tumor tissue. The CDR3 loop reads CASSLGGLQADTQYF. For the CDR3, the DNA is TGCGCCAGCAGCTTGGGTGGACTTCAGGCAGATACGCAGTATTTT. The variable domain in full, with the rest retrieved from reference TRBV5-1 and TRBJ2-3, is KAGVTQTPRYLIKTRGQQVTLSCSPISGHRSVSWYQQTPGQGLQFLFEYFSETQRNKGNFPGRFSGRQFSNSRSEMNVSTLELGDSALYLCASSLGGLQADTQYFGPGTRLTVL.